This is a list of T cell receptor beta chains from one sample in a study of identical twins. MiXCR was run by TCRdb on the 5' RACE reads, yielding one entry per CDR3 protein. The sample records 200,000 to 250,000 distinct CDR3 sequences, 7.5% being singletons. The same data also went into a second study, on yellow fever vaccine responses in identical twins.

Sequenced: memory (CD45RO+) T cells sorted from blood. Source of these receptors: a woman under 30 in good health. The CDR3 runs from the conserved cysteine through the conserved F or W. A D gene is named only where the DNA matches it firmly. Clone size is not always given. Where it is, it says once, few, many or a class for expanded clones.

J gene: TRBJ2-1
D gene: TRBD1
V gene: TRBV10-3
clone size: NA
CDR3 DNA: TGTGCCATCAAACCGTCTTTTACAGGGGACAATGAGCAGTTCTTC
CDR3 protein: CAIKPSFTGDNEQFF

J gene: TRBJ2-3
D gene: TRBD1
V gene: TRBV7-9
clone size: many
CDR3 DNA: TGTGCCAGCAGCAGACAGGGAAATGGCGATACGCAGTATTTT
CDR3 protein: CASSRQGNGDTQYF

J gene: TRBJ2-5
D gene: NA
V gene: TRBV18
clone size: few
CDR3 DNA: TGTGCCAGCTCACCCGTTCCAGGGCCGCAAGAGACCCAGTACTTC
CDR3 protein: CASSPVPGPQETQYF

J gene: TRBJ2-3
D gene: TRBD2
V gene: TRBV3-1
clone size: many
CDR3 DNA: TGTGCCAGCAGCCAAGAGGTCCTAGCGGGAGTGTCAGATACGCAGTATTTT
CDR3 protein: CASSQEVLAGVSDTQYF

J gene: TRBJ1-1
D gene: TRBD1
V gene: TRBV3-1
clone size: many
CDR3 DNA: TGTGCCAGCAGCCAAGGGGGACAGGGGGCAGAAGCTTTCTTT
CDR3 protein: CASSQGGQGAEAFF

J gene: TRBJ1-1
D gene: NA
V gene: TRBV7-9
clone size: many
CDR3 DNA: TGTGCCAGCAGCTTAGTGGTAGGGAACACTGAAGCTTTCTTT
CDR3 protein: CASSLVVGNTEAFF

J gene: TRBJ2-2
D gene: TRBD1
V gene: TRBV10-1
clone size: many
CDR3 DNA: TGCGCCAGCAGTGAACAGGGGCCGCACACCGGGGAGCTGTTTTTT
CDR3 protein: CASSEQGPHTGELFF

J gene: TRBJ1-2
D gene: TRBD1
V gene: TRBV5-6
clone size: many
CDR3 DNA: TGTGCCAGCAGCTGGGCAGGGGGAAACTATGGCTACACCTTC
CDR3 protein: CASSWAGGNYGYTF

J gene: TRBJ2-2
D gene: NA
V gene: TRBV20-1
clone size: NA
CDR3 DNA: TGCAGTGCTTCTCTTGCGTCGGGCACCGGGGAGCTGTTTTTT
CDR3 protein: CSASLASGTGELFF

J gene: TRBJ2-3
D gene: NA
V gene: TRBV14
clone size: few
CDR3 DNA: TGTGCCAGCAGCCAACTGGGGCCGCAGTATTTT
CDR3 protein: CASSQLGPQYF

J gene: TRBJ2-5
D gene: TRBD1
V gene: TRBV7-7
clone size: NA
CDR3 DNA: TGTGCTAGCAGCCTTGGACAGGGTTTAGAGACCCAGTACTTC
CDR3 protein: CASSLGQGLETQYF

J gene: TRBJ1-2
D gene: NA
V gene: TRBV4-1
clone size: many
CDR3 DNA: TGCGCCAGCAGCCAAGAGCAGGGGTATGGCTACACCTTC
CDR3 protein: CASSQEQGYGYTF

J gene: TRBJ2-6
D gene: NA
V gene: TRBV11-2
clone size: NA
CDR3 DNA: TGTGCCAGCAGCTTAAGAAAAAGGGGCGTAGGGGATGGGGCCAACGTCCTGACTTTC
CDR3 protein: CASSLRKRGVGDGANVLTF

J gene: TRBJ2-7
D gene: NA
V gene: TRBV11-2
clone size: NA
CDR3 DNA: TGTGCCAGCAGCTTACGGGGGCAACAGGGTCGGCACGAGCAGTACTTC
CDR3 protein: CASSLRGQQGRHEQYF

J gene: TRBJ2-1
D gene: TRBD1
V gene: TRBV28
clone size: many
CDR3 DNA: TGTGCCAGCTTCCGGGACAGCTCCTACAATGAGCAGTTCTTC
CDR3 protein: CASFRDSSYNEQFF

J gene: TRBJ2-7
D gene: NA
V gene: TRBV7-9
clone size: NA
CDR3 DNA: TGTGCCAGCAGCGCGGGCTCGGTACGGGAGCAGTACTTC
CDR3 protein: CASSAGSVREQYF

J gene: TRBJ2-7
D gene: TRBD2
V gene: TRBV29-1
clone size: many
CDR3 DNA: TGCAGCGTTGTACTAGCGGGAGGCTACGAGCAGTACTTC
CDR3 protein: CSVVLAGGYEQYF

J gene: TRBJ2-1
D gene: NA
V gene: TRBV3-1
clone size: NA
CDR3 DNA: TGTGCCAGCAGCTTACCGGGACTCAGCTCCTACAATGAGCAGTTCTTC
CDR3 protein: CASSLPGLSSYNEQFF

J gene: TRBJ1-4
D gene: NA
V gene: TRBV28
clone size: NA
CDR3 DNA: TGTGCCACCAAAACAGTGGGGAATTCTGCAACTAATGAAAAACTGTTTTTT
CDR3 protein: CATKTVGNSATNEKLFF

J gene: TRBJ1-1
D gene: TRBD1
V gene: TRBV5-1
clone size: many
CDR3 DNA: TGCGCCAGCAGCTTGCTGACAGGGACCACTGAAGCTTTCTTT
CDR3 protein: CASSLLTGTTEAFF

J gene: TRBJ2-7
D gene: TRBD1
V gene: TRBV27
clone size: few
CDR3 DNA: TGTGCCAGCAGTTCGGACAGGTCCTACGAGCAGTACTTC
CDR3 protein: CASSSDRSYEQYF

J gene: TRBJ1-4
D gene: TRBD1
V gene: TRBV7-9
clone size: NA
CDR3 DNA: TGTGCCAGCAGCCGGAGGACAGGGGAGTTTTATGAAAAACTGTTTTTT
CDR3 protein: CASSRRTGEFYEKLFF

J gene: TRBJ1-6
D gene: TRBD1
V gene: TRBV29-1
clone size: many
CDR3 DNA: TGCAGCGTTGCTGACAGGGGAGGTAATTCACCCCTCCACTTT
CDR3 protein: CSVADRGGNSPLHF

J gene: TRBJ2-7
D gene: TRBD1
V gene: TRBV7-2
clone size: many
CDR3 DNA: TGTGCCAGCAGCTTAGACGTCACAGGGGCCCTGGAGCAGTACTTC
CDR3 protein: CASSLDVTGALEQYF

J gene: TRBJ2-1
D gene: NA
V gene: TRBV11-2
clone size: few
CDR3 DNA: TGTGCCAGCAGCTTAGCAGGAGACTACTACAATGAGCAGTTCTTC
CDR3 protein: CASSLAGDYYNEQFF

J gene: TRBJ2-2
D gene: TRBD1
V gene: TRBV4-3
clone size: many
CDR3 DNA: TGCGCCAGCAGCCAAGAAGGGACAGGGAACACCGGGGAGCTGTTTTTT
CDR3 protein: CASSQEGTGNTGELFF

J gene: TRBJ1-2
D gene: NA
V gene: TRBV4-3
clone size: NA
CDR3 DNA: TGCGCCAGCAGCCAAGATCTAGGGGAACACTATGGCTACACCTTC
CDR3 protein: CASSQDLGEHYGYTF

J gene: TRBJ2-1
D gene: NA
V gene: TRBV2
clone size: many
CDR3 DNA: TGTGCCAGCAGTGCGGATAGCTCCTACAATGAGCAGTTCTTC
CDR3 protein: CASSADSSYNEQFF

J gene: TRBJ1-5
D gene: NA
V gene: TRBV5-5
clone size: NA
CDR3 DNA: TGTGCCAGCAGCTTGTTGGGCGGCAACAATCAGCCCCAGCATTTT
CDR3 protein: CASSLLGGNNQPQHF

J gene: TRBJ2-7
D gene: NA
V gene: TRBV7-2
clone size: few
CDR3 DNA: TGTGCCAGCAGGCAAGGACCGGGAAGCTCCTACGAGCAGTACTTC
CDR3 protein: CASRQGPGSSYEQYF

J gene: TRBJ1-2
D gene: NA
V gene: TRBV7-9
clone size: NA
CDR3 DNA: TGTGCCAGCAGCCCCCCCGGGACGGCTTATGGCTACACCTTC
CDR3 protein: CASSPPGTAYGYTF

J gene: TRBJ2-1
D gene: TRBD1
V gene: TRBV24-1
clone size: many
CDR3 DNA: TGTGCCACCAGTGAGTCGGACAGGGAGACCAATGAGCAGTTCTTC
CDR3 protein: CATSESDRETNEQFF

J gene: TRBJ2-6
D gene: NA
V gene: TRBV28
clone size: NA
CDR3 DNA: TGTGCCACCCTCGCTGGGGCCAACGTCCTGACTTTC
CDR3 protein: CATLAGANVLTF

J gene: TRBJ2-7
D gene: TRBD2
V gene: TRBV7-9
clone size: many
CDR3 DNA: TGTGCCAGCAGCTTAAGACTAGCGCCCTACGAGCAGTACTTC
CDR3 protein: CASSLRLAPYEQYF

J gene: TRBJ2-7
D gene: NA
V gene: TRBV4-2
clone size: NA
CDR3 DNA: TGTGCCAGCAGCCCAGGGTCGGGCGAGCAGTACTTC
CDR3 protein: CASSPGSGEQYF

J gene: TRBJ1-1
D gene: NA
V gene: TRBV28
clone size: few
CDR3 DNA: TGTGCCAGCAGTCTCACTTCGGGGGCCCGCGCTGAAGCTTTCTTT
CDR3 protein: CASSLTSGARAEAFF

J gene: TRBJ1-1
D gene: NA
V gene: TRBV10-1
clone size: NA
CDR3 DNA: TGCGCCAGCAATGGACCAGGGGCAACTGAAGCTTTCTTT
CDR3 protein: CASNGPGATEAFF

J gene: TRBJ2-7
D gene: TRBD2
V gene: TRBV6-2/TRBV6-3
clone size: many
CDR3 DNA: TGTGCCAGCAGTGCCCGGACTAGCGGGAGCGCCGAGCAGTACTTC
CDR3 protein: CASSARTSGSAEQYF

J gene: TRBJ2-1
D gene: NA
V gene: TRBV5-6
clone size: few
CDR3 DNA: TGTGCCAGCAGCTTGGGCACAACGCCGGGCAATGAGCAGTTCTTC
CDR3 protein: CASSLGTTPGNEQFF

J gene: TRBJ2-7
D gene: NA
V gene: TRBV5-6
clone size: NA
CDR3 DNA: TGTGCCAGCGGCGCCCGTACTAGTGGTATCTCCTACGAGCAGTTTTCTCGTCAGTACTTC
CDR3 protein: CASGARTSGISYEQFSRQYF

J gene: TRBJ2-1
D gene: TRBD1
V gene: TRBV7-3
clone size: few
CDR3 DNA: TGTGCCAGCAGCTTCGGACAGGGCAATGAGCAGTTCTTC
CDR3 protein: CASSFGQGNEQFF

J gene: TRBJ2-7
D gene: NA
V gene: TRBV20-1
clone size: few
CDR3 DNA: TGCAGTGCTAGAGTACGGGAAGCCGAGCAGTACTTC
CDR3 protein: CSARVREAEQYF

J gene: TRBJ2-1
D gene: NA
V gene: TRBV6-2/TRBV6-3
clone size: NA
CDR3 DNA: TGTGCCAGCAGTTACCTCATAGGCGGCAATGAGCAGTTCTTC
CDR3 protein: CASSYLIGGNEQFF

J gene: TRBJ2-1
D gene: NA
V gene: TRBV7-9
clone size: NA
CDR3 DNA: TGTGCCAGCAGCTTAGCGAGAGCTGGGGAGCAGTTCTTC
CDR3 protein: CASSLARAGEQFF

J gene: TRBJ2-3
D gene: NA
V gene: TRBV5-5
clone size: NA
CDR3 DNA: TGTGCCAGCAGCTTGGAAACTAGCACAGATACGCAGTATTTT
CDR3 protein: CASSLETSTDTQYF

J gene: TRBJ1-2
D gene: TRBD1
V gene: TRBV20-1
clone size: many
CDR3 DNA: TGCAGTGCTAGAGATGACACTGGACAGGCGAACTATGGCTACACCTTC
CDR3 protein: CSARDDTGQANYGYTF

J gene: TRBJ2-7
D gene: NA
V gene: TRBV7-2
clone size: many
CDR3 DNA: TGTGCCAGCAGCTTAGCGGGAGGTGCCTCCTACGAGCAGTACTTC
CDR3 protein: CASSLAGGASYEQYF

J gene: TRBJ2-5
D gene: TRBD2
V gene: TRBV28
clone size: NA
CDR3 DNA: TGTGCCAGCGTGGTTGGGGGGGGAGAGACCCAGTACTTC
CDR3 protein: CASVVGGGETQYF

J gene: TRBJ2-3
D gene: TRBD2
V gene: TRBV24-1
clone size: many
CDR3 DNA: TGTGCCACCAGTGATTTGAATAGCGGGAGAGATACGCAGTATTTT
CDR3 protein: CATSDLNSGRDTQYF

J gene: TRBJ2-3
D gene: NA
V gene: TRBV7-2
clone size: many
CDR3 DNA: TGTGCCAGCAGCTTAGACTCTCCCCCCACAGATACGCAGTATTTT
CDR3 protein: CASSLDSPPTDTQYF